The clone carrying this TCR beta chain was picked up many times. Its specificity is unknown. Libraries of TCR beta came from quantitative 5'-RACE with molecular barcodes. TCRdb itself ran the 5' RACE reads through MiXCR, one entry per CDR3 protein. Here the sample spans about 200,000 distinct CDR3 sequences, roughly 25% being singletons. This specimen comes from a study of CD8 T cells in ankylosing spondylitis. General observations from the study: Researchers reportedly found disease-linked clones significantly enriched in matched ankylosing spondylitis synovial fluid. What appeared characteristic of ankylosing spondylitis blood was a TCR beta motif of eight highly homologous variants. In reactive arthritis synovial fluid and blood, some motif variants had been reported before.

CDR1 SGHKS and CDR2 YYEKEE come from the germline V gene (reference sequence). The CDR3 contains 18 residues. Unmatched junction bases numbered 13, after V lost 3 bases and J lost 9 bases. The receptor was derived from a male donor with ankylosing spondylitis or in good health (not recorded which). The chain uses TRBV5-5 and TRBJ1-6, with 12 bases aligning to TRBD1. Sample: blood, either unsorted or a sorted T cell fraction (not recorded which). The CDR3 coding sequence is TGTGCCAGCAGCTCACCGGGACAGGGGGCTTCAGGTCGTTCACCCCTCCACTTT. It yields the protein CASSSPGQGASGRSPLHF.